Listed below are T cell receptor beta chains from one sample, sequenced in a study of blood T cell repertoires in COVID-19. Only in-frame clones appear in the TCRdb table, and some are missing; sequencing was by immunoSEQ multiplex PCR. The sample holds about 210,000 clones, about 88% seen once. The sequenced sample was peripheral blood. All receptors derive from a man aged 55 to 69 with acute or convalescent COVID-19. The CDR3 runs from the conserved cysteine through the conserved F or W. Fields, in order: J gene, D gene, clone size, V gene, CDR3 DNA, CDR3 protein. The D gene is left open where the match is weak. Not all rows give a size; the values are once, few, many and, for expanded clones, a class.

J: TRBJ2-3
D: NA
size: NA
V: TRBV7-3
DNA: TGTGCCAGCAGCCAAGGGAGTAACGTAAGGGCGGATACGCAGTATTTT
CDR3: CASSQGSNVRADTQYF

J: TRBJ2-7
D: TRBD2
size: NA
V: TRBV3-1/TRBV3-2
DNA: TGTGCCAGCGGGGGGGGCTACGAGCAGTACTTC
CDR3: CASGGGYEQYF

J: TRBJ2-2
D: NA
size: NA
V: TRBV2
DNA: TGTGCCAGCAGACAACAGGGTACCGGGGAGCTGTTTTTT
CDR3: CASRQQGTGELFF

J: TRBJ1-2
D: TRBD1
size: once
V: TRBV5-6
DNA: TGTGCCAGCAGCCCGGACAGGGTGAGCGGCTACACCTTC
CDR3: CASSPDRVSGYTF

J: TRBJ1-6
D: NA
size: NA
V: TRBV18
DNA: TGTGCCAGCTCTTCTGCTGCCAGAAATTCACCCCTCCACTTT
CDR3: CASSSAARNSPLHF

J: TRBJ1-3
D: NA
size: few
V: TRBV19
DNA: TGTGCCAGTCCGGGACAAAAATCTGGAAACACCATATATTTT
CDR3: CASPGQKSGNTIYF

J: TRBJ1-1
D: NA
size: NA
V: TRBV28
DNA: TGTGCCAGCAGTCCTTGGGAGTACACTGAAGCTTTCTTT
CDR3: CASSPWEYTEAFF

J: TRBJ2-1
D: TRBD1
size: NA
V: TRBV7-9
DNA: TGTGCCAGCAGCTCCTGGACAGGGATAAGGGAGCAGTTCTTC
CDR3: CASSSWTGIREQFF

J: TRBJ1-2
D: NA
size: few
V: TRBV2
DNA: TGTGCCAGCACGCCAGGGAATGGCTATGGCTACACCTTC
CDR3: CASTPGNGYGYTF

J: TRBJ1-5
D: NA
size: NA
V: TRBV10-2
DNA: TGCGCCAGCAGTGAGCGGGGGGAGCCCCAGCATTTT
CDR3: CASSERGEPQHF

J: TRBJ1-2
D: TRBD1
size: NA
V: TRBV6-5
DNA: TGTGCCAGCAGGGTAGACAGGGAGAAAGGTGGCTACACCTTC
CDR3: CASRVDREKGGYTF

J: TRBJ2-7
D: NA
size: NA
V: TRBV28
DNA: TGTGCCAGCAGAACCGATACAGGGATCGAGCAGTACTTC
CDR3: CASRTDTGIEQYF

J: TRBJ1-6
D: NA
size: NA
V: TRBV6-5
DNA: TGTGCCAGCAGACGCGACAGTGCGGTTTCACCCCTCCACTTT
CDR3: CASRRDSAVSPLHF

J: TRBJ2-3
D: TRBD2
size: NA
V: TRBV9
DNA: TGTGCCAGCAGCGTAGGGGGAGGGATGGGCACAGATACGCAGTATTTT
CDR3: CASSVGGGMGTDTQYF

J: TRBJ1-4
D: NA
size: NA
V: TRBV6-5
DNA: TGTGCCAGCAGTCCCAAGGGGGTCGAAAGTGAAAAACTGTTTTTT
CDR3: CASSPKGVESEKLFF

J: TRBJ2-1
D: NA
size: NA
V: TRBV11-3
DNA: TGTGCCAGCAGCCCCACTAAGTACAATGAGCAGTTCTTC
CDR3: CASSPTKYNEQFF

J: TRBJ1-1
D: NA
size: NA
V: TRBV18
DNA: TGTGCCAGCTCCGGGTCCATGAACACTGAAGCTTTCTTT
CDR3: CASSGSMNTEAFF

J: TRBJ2-5
D: TRBD1
size: NA
V: TRBV5-1
DNA: TGCGCCAGCAGCCGGGGGACAGGGGGCTTCCAAGAGACCCAGTACTTC
CDR3: CASSRGTGGFQETQYF

J: TRBJ2-5
D: NA
size: NA
V: TRBV7-2
DNA: TGTGCCAGCAGCTTACACACAGGGAACCAAGAGACCCAGTACTTC
CDR3: CASSLHTGNQETQYF

J: TRBJ2-4
D: TRBD1
size: NA
V: TRBV5-1
DNA: TGCGCCAGCAGCTTGGAAGGACAGGTTCTAGCCAAAAACATTCAGTACTTC
CDR3: CASSLEGQVLAKNIQYF

J: TRBJ1-6
D: TRBD1
size: NA
V: TRBV5-5
DNA: TGTGCCAGCAGCCCTAGGACAGGGGAAGGTAATTCACCCCTCCACTTT
CDR3: CASSPRTGEGNSPLHF